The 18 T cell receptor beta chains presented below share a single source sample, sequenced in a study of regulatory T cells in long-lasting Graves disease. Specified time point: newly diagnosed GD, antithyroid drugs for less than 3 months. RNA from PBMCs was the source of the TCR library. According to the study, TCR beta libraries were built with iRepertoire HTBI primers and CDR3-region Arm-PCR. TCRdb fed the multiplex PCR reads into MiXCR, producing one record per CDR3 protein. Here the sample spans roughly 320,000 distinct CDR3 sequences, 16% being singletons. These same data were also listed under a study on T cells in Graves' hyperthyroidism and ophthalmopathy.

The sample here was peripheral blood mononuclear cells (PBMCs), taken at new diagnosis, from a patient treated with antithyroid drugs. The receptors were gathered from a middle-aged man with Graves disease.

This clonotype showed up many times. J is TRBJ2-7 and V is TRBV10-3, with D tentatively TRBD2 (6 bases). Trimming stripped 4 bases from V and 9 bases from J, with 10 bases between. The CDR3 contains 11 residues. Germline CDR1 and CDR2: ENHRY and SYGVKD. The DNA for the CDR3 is TGTGCCATCAGTGCCCCCGGGGGGCAGTACTTC. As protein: CAISAPGGQYF.

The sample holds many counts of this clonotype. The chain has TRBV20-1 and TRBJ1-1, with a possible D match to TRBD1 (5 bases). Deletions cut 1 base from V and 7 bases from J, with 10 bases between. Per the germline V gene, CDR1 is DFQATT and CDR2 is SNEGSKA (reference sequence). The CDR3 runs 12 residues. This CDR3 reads CSARVGGVEAFF. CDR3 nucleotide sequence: TGCAGTGCTAGAGTCGGAGGGGTTGAAGCTTTCTTT.

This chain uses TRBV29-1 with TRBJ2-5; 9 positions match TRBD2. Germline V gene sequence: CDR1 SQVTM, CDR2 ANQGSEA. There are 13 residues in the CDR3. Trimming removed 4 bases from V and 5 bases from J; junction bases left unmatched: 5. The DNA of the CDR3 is TGCAGCGTTGGTGGCCTAGCGGGGGAGACCCAGTACTTC. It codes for CSVGGLAGETQYF.

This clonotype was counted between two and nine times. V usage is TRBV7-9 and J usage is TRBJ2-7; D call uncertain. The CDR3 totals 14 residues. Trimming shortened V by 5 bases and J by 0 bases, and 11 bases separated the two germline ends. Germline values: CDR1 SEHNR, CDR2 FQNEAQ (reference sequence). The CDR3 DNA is TGTGCCAGCAGCCCATCGCTCAGCTCCTACGAGCAGTACTTC. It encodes CASSPSLSSYEQYF.

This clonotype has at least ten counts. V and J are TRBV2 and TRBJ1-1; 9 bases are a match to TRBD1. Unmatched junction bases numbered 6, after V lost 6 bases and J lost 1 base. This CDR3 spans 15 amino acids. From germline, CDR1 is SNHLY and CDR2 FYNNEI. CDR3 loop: CASRDRQGGNTEAFF. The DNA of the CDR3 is TGTGCCAGCAGGGATAGACAGGGGGGGAACACTGAAGCTTTCTTT.

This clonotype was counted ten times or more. The CDR3 loop reads CASSEVAGQVYYTF. The CDR3 DNA follows: TGTGCCAGCAGTGAAGTTGCAGGACAAGTCTACTACACCTTC. This chain uses TRBV6-1 with TRBJ1-2, with D possibly matching TRBD1 (5 bases). Trimming removed 1 base at V and 10 bases at J, with 16 bases between. The CDR3 extends over 14 amino acids. Per the germline V gene, CDR1 is MNHNS and CDR2 is SASEGT.

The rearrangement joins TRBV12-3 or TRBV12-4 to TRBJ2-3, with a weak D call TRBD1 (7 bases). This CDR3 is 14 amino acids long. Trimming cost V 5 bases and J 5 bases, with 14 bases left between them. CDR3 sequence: CASSPRQGGDTQYF. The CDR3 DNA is TGTGCCAGCAGTCCAAGACAGGGAGGAGATACGCAGTATTTT.

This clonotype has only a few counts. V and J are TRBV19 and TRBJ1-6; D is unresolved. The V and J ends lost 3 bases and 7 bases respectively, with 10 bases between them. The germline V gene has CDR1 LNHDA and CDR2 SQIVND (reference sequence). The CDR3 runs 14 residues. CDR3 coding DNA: TGTGCCAGTAGTATTCTGGCAGTAAATTCACCCCTCCACTTT. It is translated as CASSILAVNSPLHF.

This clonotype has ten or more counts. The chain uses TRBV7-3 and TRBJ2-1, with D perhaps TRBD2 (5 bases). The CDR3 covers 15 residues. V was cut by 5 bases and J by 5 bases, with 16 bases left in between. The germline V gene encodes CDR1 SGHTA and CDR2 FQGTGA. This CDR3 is CASSQFGRENNEQFF. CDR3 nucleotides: TGTGCCAGCAGCCAGTTCGGCCGGGAAAACAATGAGCAGTTCTTC.

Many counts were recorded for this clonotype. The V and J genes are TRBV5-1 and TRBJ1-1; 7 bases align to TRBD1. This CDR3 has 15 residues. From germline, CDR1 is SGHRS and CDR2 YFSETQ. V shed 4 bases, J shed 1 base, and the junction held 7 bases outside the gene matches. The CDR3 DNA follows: TGCGCCAGCAGCCCTACCGGGACAGAGAACACTGAAGCTTTCTTT. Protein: CASSPTGTENTEAFF.

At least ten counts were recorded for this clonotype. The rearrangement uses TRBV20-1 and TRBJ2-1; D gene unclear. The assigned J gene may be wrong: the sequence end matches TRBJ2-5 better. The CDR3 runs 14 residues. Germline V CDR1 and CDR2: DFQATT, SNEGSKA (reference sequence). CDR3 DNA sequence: TGCAGTGCTAGTGGCAAGTCCCGTTTGATTGCCCAGTACTTC. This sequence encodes CSASGKSRLIAQYF.

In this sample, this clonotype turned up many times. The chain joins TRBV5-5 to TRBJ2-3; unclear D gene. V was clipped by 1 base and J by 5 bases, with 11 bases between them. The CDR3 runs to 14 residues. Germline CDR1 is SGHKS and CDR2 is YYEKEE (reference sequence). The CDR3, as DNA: TGTGCCAGCAGCTTGAGGCAGGCGTTAGATACGCAGTATTTT. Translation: CASSLRQALDTQYF. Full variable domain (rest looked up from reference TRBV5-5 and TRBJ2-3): DAGVTQSPTHLIKTRGQQVTLRCSPISGHKSVSWYQQVLGQGPQFIFQYYEKEERGRGNFPDRFSARQFPNYSSELNVNALLLGDSALYLCASSLRQALDTQYFGPGTRLTVL.

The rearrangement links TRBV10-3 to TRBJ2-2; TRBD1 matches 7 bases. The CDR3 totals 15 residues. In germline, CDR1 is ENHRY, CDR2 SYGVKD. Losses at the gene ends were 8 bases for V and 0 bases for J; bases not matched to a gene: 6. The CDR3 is CAIGTARTNTGELFF. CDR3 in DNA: TGTGCCATCGGGACAGCCCGAACGAACACCGGGGAGCTGTTTTTT.

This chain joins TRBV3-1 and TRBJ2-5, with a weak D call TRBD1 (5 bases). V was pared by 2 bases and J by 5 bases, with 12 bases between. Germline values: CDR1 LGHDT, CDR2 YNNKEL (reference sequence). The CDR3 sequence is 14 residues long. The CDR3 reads CASSQRGRVETQYF. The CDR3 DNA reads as TGTGCCAGCAGCCAAAGGGGAAGGGTTGAGACCCAGTACTTC.

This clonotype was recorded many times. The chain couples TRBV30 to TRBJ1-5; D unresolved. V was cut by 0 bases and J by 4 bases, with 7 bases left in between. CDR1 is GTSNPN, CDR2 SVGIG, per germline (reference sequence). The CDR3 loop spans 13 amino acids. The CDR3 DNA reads TGTGCCTGGAGTGTATCGGGTAATCAGCCCCAGCATTTT. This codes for CAWSVSGNQPQHF. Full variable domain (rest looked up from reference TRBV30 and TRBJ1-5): SQTIHQWPATLVQPVGSPLSLECTVEGTSNPNLYWYRQAAGRGLQLLFYSVGIGQISSEVPQNLSASRPQDRQFILSSKKLLLSDSGFYLCAWSVSGNQPQHFGDGTRLSIL.

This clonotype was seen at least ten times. CDR3 DNA sequence: TGTGCCAGCAGCCCAGGGACAGATAGCAATCAGCCCCAGCATTTT. This translates into CASSPGTDSNQPQHF. The chain combines TRBV12-3 or TRBV12-4 with TRBJ1-5; 7 nucleotides agree with TRBD1. The CDR3 has 15 amino acids. The J segment lost 0 bases and the V segment lost 6 bases, leaving 5 bases of the junction unmatched.

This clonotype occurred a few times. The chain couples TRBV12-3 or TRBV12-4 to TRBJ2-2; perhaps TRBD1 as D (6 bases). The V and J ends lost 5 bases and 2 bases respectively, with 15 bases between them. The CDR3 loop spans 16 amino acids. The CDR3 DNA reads TGTGCCAGCAGTGCAACAGGGTATGTCAACACCGGGGAGCTGTTTTTT. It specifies CASSATGYVNTGELFF.

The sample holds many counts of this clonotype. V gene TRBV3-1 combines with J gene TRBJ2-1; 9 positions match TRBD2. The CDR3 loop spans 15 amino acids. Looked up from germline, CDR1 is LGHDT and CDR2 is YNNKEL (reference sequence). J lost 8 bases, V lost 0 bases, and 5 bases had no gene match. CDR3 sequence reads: CASSQDWRGGYEQFF. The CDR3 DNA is TGTGCCAGCAGCCAAGATTGGCGGGGGGGTTATGAGCAGTTCTTC.